A single sample gave rise to the 15 T cell receptor beta chains below, sequenced in a study of blood T cell repertoires in COVID-19. Here immunoSEQ multiplex PCR was the method, and the copy in TCRdb shows in-frame clones only, minus some. Among 110,000 or so clones, about 86% were seen once, and the ten largest hold roughly 2.2%. Input material: peripheral blood. The receptors here all came from a woman in her 50s with acute or convalescent COVID-19.

The rearrangement links TRBV9 to TRBJ2-1, with a tentative D call TRBD1 (5 bases). This CDR3 is 18 amino acids long. Germline V gives CDR1 SGDLS, CDR2 YYNGEE. Trimming cost V 0 bases and J 6 bases, with 22 bases left between them. CDR3 loop: CASSVGLYGPGYVNEQFF. The DNA of the CDR3 is TGTGCCAGCAGCGTAGGACTCTACGGCCCAGGGTATGTCAATGAGCAGTTCTTC.

This clone has only one observation. V usage is TRBV11-2 and J usage is TRBJ1-1, with D perhaps matching TRBD1 (5 bases). The germline V gene has CDR1 SGHAT and CDR2 FQNNGV. Trimming cost V 5 bases and J 4 bases, with 11 bases left between them. The CDR3 length is 13 residues. The CDR3 loop reads CASSQRGGTEAFF. As DNA, the CDR3 is TGTGCCAGCAGCCAAAGGGGCGGCACTGAAGCTTTCTTT.

This sequence joins TRBV13 and TRBJ2-1, with a possible D match to TRBD2 (6 bases). Trimming cost V 1 base and J 0 bases, with 22 bases left between them. The CDR3 loop spans 20 amino acids. Germline lookup yields CDR1 PRHDT and CDR2 FYEKMQ (reference sequence). The CDR3 DNA sequence: TGTGCCAGCAGCTTAGAAGTAAAACTAGCCTACGAGAGCTCCTACAATGAGCAGTTCTTC. Its translation: CASSLEVKLAYESSYNEQFF.

The CDR3: CASSLVVGQGTEAFF. The CDR3 DNA sequence: TGCGCCAGCAGCCTGGTTGTGGGGCAGGGAACTGAAGCTTTCTTT. The V gene is TRBV5-1, the J gene TRBJ1-1; the D gene is possibly TRBD1 (5 bases). Germline values: CDR1 SGHRS, CDR2 YFSETQ. Deletions cut 4 bases from V and 5 bases from J, with 18 bases between. The CDR3 loop spans 15 amino acids.

The V and J genes are TRBV10-2 and TRBJ1-1; D is uncertain. Trimming left V 6 bases short and J 0 bases short, with 14 bases between. The CDR3 covers 15 residues. The V gene's germline CDR1 is WSHSY and CDR2 SAAADI. In DNA, the CDR3 is TGCGCCAGCAGGCCGGGATTTCTATTGAACACTGAAGCTTTCTTT. The encoded protein is CASRPGFLLNTEAFF.

The chain combines TRBV5-1 with TRBJ1-2; 9 bases are a match to TRBD1. Germline CDR1 and CDR2: SGHRS and YFSETQ. V dropped 4 bases and J dropped 3; count of bases not matched to a gene: 7. The CDR3 has 15 amino acids. CDR3: CASSGRTGADYGYTF. The CDR3 DNA is TGCGCCAGCAGCGGAAGGACAGGGGCTGACTATGGCTACACCTTC.

This chain connects TRBV18 to TRBJ2-1; possibly TRBD2 for D (5 bases). The CDR3 loop spans 15 amino acids. The germline V and J ends were trimmed by 2 bases and 0 bases, with 8 bases remaining between them. CDR1 and CDR2 (germline): KGHSH, LQKENI. In DNA form, the CDR3 reads TGTGCCAGCTCACCAAGTCGGGGCTCCTACAATGAGCAGTTCTTC. This codes for CASSPSRGSYNEQFF. Together with reference TRBV18 and TRBJ2-1, the CDR3 gives the full variable domain: NAGVMQNPRHLVRRRGQEARLRCSPMKGHSHVYWYRQLPEEGLKFMVYLQKENIIDESGMPKERFSAEFPKEGPSILRIQQVVRGDSAAYFCASSPSRGSYNEQFFGPGTRLTVL.

This clone was seen once. This rearrangement joins TRBV12-3 or TRBV12-4 to TRBJ1-6; D not certain. Trimming took off 5 bases at V and 14 bases at J, with 16 bases between the two ends. The CDR3 contains 13 residues. The CDR3 DNA sequence: TGTGCCAGCAGTCTAGACGGTATTTCCACCCTCCACTTT. Amino acids: CASSLDGISTLHF.

The genes are TRBV4-2 and TRBJ1-2, with D perhaps matching TRBD1 (5 bases). The V and J ends lost 4 bases and 3 bases respectively, with 15 bases between them. Germline CDR1 reads LGHNA; CDR2 reads YNFKEQ. CDR3 size: 15 residues. As DNA, the CDR3 is TGTGCCAGCAGCCCTCAGGGATCGTCGGACTATGGCTACACCTTC. The encoded protein is CASSPQGSSDYGYTF.

This clone has a single count. The chain carries TRBV5-1 and TRBJ2-3, with 7 bases fitting TRBD2. Losses at the gene ends were 4 bases for V and 2 bases for J; bases not matched to a gene: 7. The CDR3 contains 15 residues. Per the germline V gene, CDR1 is SGHRS and CDR2 is YFSETQ. CDR3 loop: CASSEPSGPTDTQYF. The CDR3 region has the DNA TGCGCCAGCAGCGAACCTAGCGGACCCACAGATACGCAGTATTTT.

The V gene is TRBV6-6, the J gene TRBJ2-1; D call uncertain. Trimming pared 4 bases from V and 9 bases from J, leaving 10 bases between. Germline CDR1 MNHNY, CDR2 SVGAGI (reference sequence). The CDR3 is 12 residues long. The CDR3 nucleotides read TGTGCCAGCAGTTGGCCTCCTCGTGAGCAGTTCTTC. Translating it yields CASSWPPREQFF.

This clone has more than one count but fewer than ten. The V gene is TRBV7-8, the J gene TRBJ1-1; perhaps TRBD1 as D (5 bases). The CDR3 is made up of 13 amino acids. Between the trimmed V and J ends, which lost 3 bases and 7 bases, there was a span of 12 bases. The germline gives CDR1 SGHVS, CDR2 FQNEAQ. The CDR3 bases are TGTGCCAGCAGCTTCGGGACTTCTGGTGAAGCTTTCTTT. Its translation: CASSFGTSGEAFF.

The gene calls are TRBV5-1 and TRBJ2-2; 13 bases are a match to TRBD2. J was trimmed by 1 base and V by 2 bases; bases with no gene match: 5. Germline V lookup: CDR1 SGHRS, CDR2 YFSETQ. CDR3 length: 18 residues. CDR3 region: CASSFSRLAGGNTGELFF. The CDR3 nucleotides read TGCGCCAGCAGCTTCAGTCGACTAGCGGGAGGGAACACCGGGGAGCTGTTTTTT.

This clone was detected once. This chain links TRBV4-1 with TRBJ1-5; D ambiguous. In germline, CDR1 is MGHRA, CDR2 YSYEKL. The CDR3 is made up of 16 amino acids. V was shortened by 4 bases and J by 6 bases, with 19 bases between the two germline ends. The CDR3 DNA follows: TGCGCCAGCAGCCCACAAAGCGGACCACACGGTCAGCCCCAGCATTTT. As protein: CASSPQSGPHGQPQHF.

This clone occurred a few times. The rearrangement joins TRBV6-5 to TRBJ2-1; possible D gene TRBD2, 5 bases. Germline lookup yields CDR1 MNHEY and CDR2 SVGAGI. With 6 bases removed from V and 4 bases from J, the gap between germline ends came to 10 bases. CDR3 length: 13 amino acids. CDR3 in amino acids: CASRMDLYNEQFF. Written as DNA, the CDR3 is TGTGCCAGCAGGATGGACTTGTACAATGAGCAGTTCTTC.